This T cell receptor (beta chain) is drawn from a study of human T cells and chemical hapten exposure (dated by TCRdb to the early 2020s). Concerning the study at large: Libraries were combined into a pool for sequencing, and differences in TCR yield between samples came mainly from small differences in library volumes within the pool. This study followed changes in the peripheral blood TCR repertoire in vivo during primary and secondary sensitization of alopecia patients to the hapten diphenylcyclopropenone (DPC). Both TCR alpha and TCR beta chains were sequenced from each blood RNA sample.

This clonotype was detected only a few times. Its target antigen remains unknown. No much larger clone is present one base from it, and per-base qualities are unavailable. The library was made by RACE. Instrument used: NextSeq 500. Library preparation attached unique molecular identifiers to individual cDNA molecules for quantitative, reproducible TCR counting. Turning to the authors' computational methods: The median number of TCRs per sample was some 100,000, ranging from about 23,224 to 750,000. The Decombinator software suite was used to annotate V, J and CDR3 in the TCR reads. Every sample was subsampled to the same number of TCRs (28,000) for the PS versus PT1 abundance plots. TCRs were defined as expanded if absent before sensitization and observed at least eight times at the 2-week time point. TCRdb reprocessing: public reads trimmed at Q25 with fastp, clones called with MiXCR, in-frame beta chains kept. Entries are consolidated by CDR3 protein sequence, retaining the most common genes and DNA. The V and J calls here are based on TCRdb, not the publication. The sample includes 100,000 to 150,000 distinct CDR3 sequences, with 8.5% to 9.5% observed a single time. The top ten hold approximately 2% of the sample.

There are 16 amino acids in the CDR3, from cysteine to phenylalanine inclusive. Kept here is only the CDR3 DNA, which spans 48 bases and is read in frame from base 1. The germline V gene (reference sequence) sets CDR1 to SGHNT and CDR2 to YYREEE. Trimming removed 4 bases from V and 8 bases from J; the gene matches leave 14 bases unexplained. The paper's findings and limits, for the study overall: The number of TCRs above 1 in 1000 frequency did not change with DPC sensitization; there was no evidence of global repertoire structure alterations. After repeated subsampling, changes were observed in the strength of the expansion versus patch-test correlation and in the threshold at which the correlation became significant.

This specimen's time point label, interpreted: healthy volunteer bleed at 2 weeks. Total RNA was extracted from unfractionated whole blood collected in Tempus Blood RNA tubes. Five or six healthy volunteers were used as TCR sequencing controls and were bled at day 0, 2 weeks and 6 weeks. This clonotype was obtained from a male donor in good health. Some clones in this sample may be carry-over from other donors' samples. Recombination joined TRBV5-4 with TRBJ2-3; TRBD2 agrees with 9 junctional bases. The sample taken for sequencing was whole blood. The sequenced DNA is TGTGCCAGCAGCCCAGTGGGCGGGGGGGCCGGTGGTACGCAGTATTTT. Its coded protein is CASSPVGGGAGGTQYF.